This paragraph reports one T cell receptor (beta chain). Its antigen is undetermined. Specified treatment: roughly ten-day PBMC culture with coronavirus spike peptide pools or control peptides (ViraFEST assay). Following expansion of antigen-specific T cells with peptide pools, ViraFEST then sequenced TCRs. The sample belongs to a study of vaccination and CD4 T cells after COVID-19. Study context: Convalescent cases consisted of six males and four females, of whom two were Hispanic. Study-wide findings and caveats: Convalescent patients had a median roughly 90% of reactive clones appearing only post-vaccination.

V shed 2 bases, J shed 9 bases, and the junction held 8 bases outside the gene matches. Germline V gives CDR1 DFQATT, CDR2 SNEGSKA (reference sequence). The CDR3 sequence is 15 residues long. The Oncomine TCR Beta short-read assay was applied to DNA of cultured CD4+ T cells. Each CDR3 protein gets one entry after TCRdb re-called the PCR reads with MiXCR. Seen here are more than 14,000 distinct CDR3 sequences, less than 60% observed once, and the top ten hold roughly 26%. This chain links TRBV20-1 with TRBJ2-3; 13 nucleotides align to TRBD2. The specimen was cultured CD4+ T cells from blood, collected after SARS-CoV-2 vaccination. This clonotype was obtained from a human donor with COVID-19. CDR3: CSARHGTSGERTQYF. The CDR3, as DNA: TGCAGTGCTAGACACGGGACTAGCGGGGAGCGGACGCAGTATTTT.